This T cell receptor (beta chain) was identified during a study of shared clonotypes between healthy human individuals. About the research overall: The cohort had two women and three men, ages 18 to 49.

As regards this clone: The antigen is unknown.

Study findings and constraints: On the whole, naive subsets had larger estimated richness than memory subsets had.

Trimming removed 3 bases from V and 5 bases from J; junction bases left unmatched: 5. In germline, CDR1 is LGHNA, CDR2 YSLEER. The CDR3 covers 14 residues. Assay: immunoSEQ multiplex PCR; the TCRdb copy retains only in-frame clones and omits some. This table holds 300,000 or so clones, over 65% found once. The TCR originated in a man aged 25-45 years in good health. The chain links TRBV4-3 to TRBJ2-3, with 7 bases matching TRBD2. Specimen: memory CD4+ T cells sorted from blood. Subset given: CD45RA-negative fraction. CDR3 in amino acids: CASSQEGREDTQYF. CDR3 nucleotides: TGCGCCAGCAGCCAGGAAGGGAGGGAAGATACGCAGTATTTT.